This T cell receptor (beta chain) was sequenced during a study of blood T cell repertoires in COVID-19. Study summary: Specimens from acute and convalescent COVID-19 originated in the United States, Italy and Spain. T cells, B-cell-depleted T cells, or PBMCs provided the cDNA or gDNA that served as material.

This clone has just one count. In the authors' methods: Scientists estimated how many nucleated cells there were by amplifying reference gene primers. Here immunoSEQ multiplex PCR was the method, and the copy in TCRdb shows in-frame clones only, minus some. That table supplies the V and J calls and clone size; D and trimming were determined from the DNA. The sample gives under 250,000 clones, around 82% of which show up once; around 4.7% is in the top ten. Deletions cut 5 bases from V and 8 bases from J, with 21 bases between. Germline loops: CDR1 MNHEY, CDR2 SVGEGT. The CDR3 is 15 residues long. The TCR was taken from a woman aged 70-85 years with acute or convalescent COVID-19. This chain uses TRBV6-2 or TRBV6-3 with TRBJ1-2, with D tentatively TRBD1 (5 bases). Sequenced sample: peripheral blood. The CDR3 is CASSDWTTLPYGYTF. The DNA for the CDR3 is TGTGCCAGCAGTGATTGGACAACCCTACCATACGGCTACACCTTC.